This T cell receptor (beta chain) was observed in a study of cytomegalovirus exposure and HLA in healthy donors. Study summary: Unique TCR beta sequences numbering approximately 120 million came from 150 million to 200 million T cells in an earlier analysis.

Germline V gene data show CDR1 as MNHNY and CDR2 as SVGAGI (reference sequence). Trimming at V came to 6 bases and at J to 5 bases, leaving 8 bases not matched to a gene. CDR3 length: 15 amino acids. The PCR contained 60 Vbeta and 13 Jbeta primers. TCRdb keeps only in-frame clones here, not all; method: immunoSEQ multiplex PCR. The sample has about 130,000 clones; 74% are singletons. The donors comprised healthy bone marrow donors. The TCR was taken from a woman aged 45-65 years in good health and CMV-seropositive. Sequenced: PBMCs. V is TRBV6-6 and J is TRBJ2-7, with TRBD2 matching over 12 bases. The CDR3 coding sequence is TGTGCCAGCAGCCCAACTAGCGGGGGGAGCGACGAGCAGTACTTC. This encodes CASSPTSGGSDEQYF.